The 22 T cell receptor beta chains reported below all come from one sample, sequenced in a study of T-cell reconstitution after alpha-beta-depleted transplantation in children. Researchers prepared the TCRbeta library using unique molecular identifiers, the study reports. TCRdb analysed the PCR reads with MiXCR anew, one entry per CDR3 protein. The sample includes about 640,000 distinct CDR3 sequences, roughly 17% of them seen just once. The starting material was PBMCs from the stem cell graft donor, obtained from the stem cell graft. These receptors all come from a human donor who donated a stem cell graft to a child with acute myeloid leukemia.

Only a few counts were recorded for this clonotype. The rearrangement joins TRBV5-1 to TRBJ1-1; a weak D match, TRBD1 (6 bases). The CDR3 has 14 amino acids. Germline V gene data show CDR1 as SGHRS and CDR2 as YFSETQ. V lost 4 bases, J lost 1 base, and 11 bases lay in between. CDR3 coding DNA: TGCGCCAGCAGCGGACAGCCTTCGAACACTGAAGCTTTCTTT. It translates to CASSGQPSNTEAFF. The complete variable domain, with remaining parts taken from reference TRBV5-1 and TRBJ1-1, reads KAGVTQTPRYLIKTRGQQVTLSCSPISGHRSVSWYQQTPGQGLQFLFEYFSETQRNKGNFPGRFSGRQFSNSRSEMNVSTLELGDSALYLCASSGQPSNTEAFFGQGTRLTVV.

The V call is TRBV7-8, the J call TRBJ2-1, with 8 bases identical to TRBD1. Trimming took 1 base from V and 2 from J; bases not matched to a gene: 4. The CDR3 spans 16 residues. Germline loops: CDR1 SGHVS, CDR2 FQNEAQ. The CDR3 region is CASSLDRGATYNEQFF. The CDR3 DNA is TGTGCCAGCAGCTTAGACAGGGGGGCGACCTACAATGAGCAGTTCTTC.

This clonotype was seen repeatedly, ten times or more. DNA of the CDR3: TGTGCCAGCAGTTTTGTCAGCCCAGGAGGCAATTCACCCCTCCACTTT. Protein sequence: CASSFVSPGGNSPLHF. The chain combines TRBV12-3 or TRBV12-4 with TRBJ1-6; no clear D. The length of the CDR3 is 16 residues. The V end was cut by 3 bases, the J end by 7 bases, with 16 bases between.

This chain connects TRBV7-3 to TRBJ2-7, with TRBD2 as a possible D gene (6 bases). Germline V lookup: CDR1 SGHTA, CDR2 FQGTGA. Trimming removed 0 bases from V and 6 bases from J, with 12 bases in between. The CDR3 is 14 amino acids. CDR3 sequence reads: CASSLTGRDSEQYF. CDR3 in DNA: TGTGCCAGCAGCTTAACGGGACGGGACTCCGAGCAGTACTTC.

Many counts were recorded for this clonotype. This rearrangement joins TRBV29-1 to TRBJ1-4; TRBD1 aligns across 10 bases. V was pared by 5 bases and J by 8 bases, with 2 bases of the junction left unmatched. CDR1 and CDR2 from the germline V gene are SQVTM and ANQGSEA. The CDR3 loop spans 12 amino acids. Here the CDR3 DNA reads TGCAGCGTTCGGGACAGGGGCGAAAAACTGTTTTTT. This codes for CSVRDRGEKLFF. The full variable domain, with the rest looked up from reference TRBV29-1 and TRBJ1-4, is SAVISQKPSRDICQRGTSLTIQCQVDSQVTMMFWYRQQPGQSLTLIATANQGSEATYESGFVIDKFPISRPNLTFSTLTVSNMSPEDSSIYLCSVRDRGEKLFFGSGTQLSVL.

The genes are TRBV20-1 and TRBJ2-3; D ambiguous. Germline V CDR1 and CDR2: DFQATT, SNEGSKA (reference sequence). V dropped 0 bases and J dropped 8 bases, with 18 bases sitting between them. This CDR3 comprises 15 residues. The CDR3 protein is CSARDGNTGLTTQYF. The CDR3 nucleotides read TGCAGTGCTAGAGATGGGAACACCGGTCTGACTACGCAGTATTTT.

This clonotype was counted many times. V usage is TRBV20-1 and J usage is TRBJ2-1, with 10 bases matching TRBD1. CDR3 length equals 15 residues. Germline V gene lookup returns CDR1 DFQATT and CDR2 SNEGSKA (reference sequence). Losses at the gene ends were 0 bases for V and 8 bases for J; bases not matched to a gene: 7. This CDR3 is CSARELGDRGDEQFF. CDR3 sequence (DNA): TGCAGTGCTAGAGAACTTGGGGACAGGGGAGATGAGCAGTTCTTC.

This chain joins TRBV5-5 and TRBJ2-2, with D maybe TRBD1 (6 bases). In germline, CDR1 is SGHKS, CDR2 YYEKEE (reference sequence). V lost 1 base, J lost 1 base, and 11 bases lay in between. CDR3 size: 16 residues. This CDR3 is CASSLLGALNTGELFF. In DNA, the CDR3 is TGTGCCAGCAGCTTGCTGGGGGCTTTGAACACCGGGGAGCTGTTTTTT.

This clonotype was detected only a few times. The V gene is TRBV15, the J gene TRBJ2-5; 7 bases map to TRBD1. Germline CDR1 is LNHNV and CDR2 is YYDKDF (reference sequence). CDR3 length: 15 residues. Unmatched junction bases numbered 4, after V lost 0 bases and J lost 3 bases. CDR3 coding DNA: TGTGCCACCAGCAGAGATCTAACAGGGGAAGAGACCCAGTACTTC. Translation gives CATSRDLTGEETQYF.

For this clonotype: This may arise from a read error, as a much more abundant clone is one base away. The V gene is TRBV20-1, the J gene TRBJ2-3; the match to TRBD2 covers 9 bases. In germline, CDR1 is DFQATT, CDR2 SNEGSKA (reference sequence). The length of the CDR3 is 15 residues. The CDR3 spells CSPSSKRGVTDTQYF. The DNA for the CDR3 is TGCAGTCCTAGTTCTAAGCGGGGGGTCACAGATACGCAGTATTTT.

This clonotype was found many times. This chain connects TRBV15 to TRBJ2-3, with 9 bases fitting TRBD1. J gave up 1 base and V 3 bases, and 2 bases lay outside the gene matches. Germline CDR1 and CDR2: LNHNV and YYDKDF (reference sequence). The CDR3 has 15 residues. DNA of the CDR3: TGTGCCACCAGCAGCAGACAGGGGGGCACAGATACGCAGTATTTT. Protein product: CATSSRQGGTDTQYF.

In regard to this clonotype: An end of the junction does not agree with germline; a read error may underlie this. In nucleotides, the CDR3 is TGTGCCAGCGGTTACTCGGGGGCAACTAATGAAAAACTGTTTTTT. This gives the protein CASGYSGATNEKLFF. The chain is built from TRBV6-5 and TRBJ1-4; weak D call: TRBD1 (5 bases). The CDR3 is 15 amino acids. Germline V gives CDR1 MNHEY, CDR2 SVGAGI.

This clonotype was seen repeatedly, ten times or more. The chain is built from TRBV6-6 and TRBJ1-1, with 11 bases identical to TRBD1. The J segment lost 7 bases and the V segment lost 6 bases, leaving 4 bases of the junction unmatched. The CDR3 is 13 amino acids. Germline CDR1 MNHNY, CDR2 SVGAGI (reference sequence). The CDR3, as DNA: TGTGCCAGCAGAGGGACAGGGGGGTTTGAAGCTTTCTTT. Amino acid sequence: CASRGTGGFEAFF.

The chain uses TRBV4-3 and TRBJ2-1; possible D gene TRBD1, 6 bases. The CDR3 covers 18 residues. CDR1 and CDR2 from the germline V gene are LGHNA and YSLEER. V was trimmed by 2 bases and J by 0 bases, leaving 17 bases between them. CDR3 sequence (DNA): TGCGCCAGCAGCCAATTACTACAGGGAACGAGCTCCTACAATGAGCAGTTCTTC. Amino acids: CASSQLLQGTSSYNEQFF.

At least ten counts were recorded for this clonotype. The gene calls are TRBV25-1 and TRBJ2-1, with TRBD2 matching 7 bases. This CDR3 comprises 15 residues. Trimming cost V 1 base and J 1 base; bases outside gene matches: 1. Germline V gene sequence: CDR1 MGHDK, CDR2 SYGVNS. CDR3 in amino acids: CASSEFGGSYNEQFF. DNA of the CDR3: TGTGCCAGCAGTGAATTCGGGGGGTCCTACAATGAGCAGTTCTTC.

This clonotype has only a few counts. The chain is built from TRBV4-3 and TRBJ1-6; D is unresolved. V was shortened by 1 base and J by 2 bases, with 9 bases between the two germline ends. The CDR3 has 16 amino acids. Germline CDR1 reads LGHNA; CDR2 reads YSLEER. The CDR3 nucleotides read TGCGCCAGCAGCCAAGGAGGCACAGCCTATAATTCACCCCTCCACTTT. Translated, it gives CASSQGGTAYNSPLHF.

This clonotype was seen at least ten times. The chain uses TRBV20-1 and TRBJ2-5; 8 bases fit TRBD2. Unmatched junction bases numbered 10, after V lost 3 bases and J lost 4 bases. The CDR3 totals 15 residues. The germline CDR1 and CDR2 sequences are DFQATT and SNEGSKA (reference sequence). The chain's CDR3 is CSARGQRGRRETQYF. The CDR3 DNA follows: TGCAGTGCTAGGGGGCAGCGGGGGAGGAGAGAGACCCAGTACTTC.

The gene calls are TRBV3-1 and TRBJ1-2, with D perhaps matching TRBD1 (6 bases). CDR1 and CDR2 from the germline V gene are LGHDT and YNNKEL (reference sequence). The CDR3 has 13 amino acids. V lost 4 bases, J lost 9 bases, and 15 bases lay in between. The CDR3 sequence is CASSRGQGGSYTF. The CDR3 nucleotides read TGTGCCAGCAGCCGGGGGCAGGGAGGCAGCTACACCTTC.

Ten or more counts support this clonotype. The J gene is TRBJ1-6, the V gene TRBV20-1; D unresolved. The V end was cut by 0 bases, the J end by 2 bases, with 8 bases between. This CDR3 region has 15 residues. Germline assignment: CDR1 DFQATT and CDR2 SNEGSKA (reference sequence). The CDR3 nucleotides are TGCAGTGCTAGAGAGGGCACTGCCTATAATTCACCCCTCCACTTT. Its translation is CSAREGTAYNSPLHF.

This clonotype was detected many times. V is TRBV6-5 and J is TRBJ1-5, with 9 bases fitting TRBD1. Germline trimming cut 6 bases from V and 4 bases from J; bases unmatched to any gene: 7. Germline CDR1 MNHEY, CDR2 SVGAGI. This CDR3 region has 15 residues. The CDR3 is CASSTGQGWNQPQHF. The CDR3 bases are TGTGCCAGCAGCACGGGACAGGGCTGGAATCAGCCCCAGCATTTT.

V is TRBV28 and J is TRBJ2-3; D might be TRBD2 (6 bases). In germline, CDR1 is MDHEN, CDR2 SYDVKM. The CDR3 is 16 residues long. Trimming shortened V by 6 bases and J by 1 base, and 17 bases separated the two germline ends. The DNA of the CDR3 is TGTGCCAGCAGCCCCTGGACGCGCGGGGGCACAGATACGCAGTATTTT. Protein: CASSPWTRGGTDTQYF.

This clonotype was picked up many times. The chain employs TRBV4-3 and TRBJ2-1; D is perhaps TRBD2 (5 bases). Between the trimmed V and J ends, which lost 6 bases and 1 base, there was a span of 19 bases. The germline V gene encodes CDR1 LGHNA and CDR2 YSLEER. This CDR3 comprises 17 residues. The CDR3 DNA follows: TGCGCCAGCAGTCAGGCAGTCGGCACGGGGTCCTACAATGAGCAGTTCTTC. This translates into CASSQAVGTGSYNEQFF.